The present T cell receptor (beta chain) was sequenced within a study of cytomegalovirus exposure and HLA in healthy donors (dated by TCRdb to 2017 to 2019). Some background on the complete study: In an earlier analysis of 587 of the donors, 250 to 300 Gb of sequence data and approximately 120 million unique TCR beta sequences from 150 million to 200 million T cells were reported. Approximately 300 gigabases of sequencing data and around 90 million unique TCR sequences made up an early release that covered roughly 670 HLA-typed donors. The genetic ancestry cluster associated with self-reported Caucasian donors included around 76% of the 398 genotyped donors. The aim of the study was to test whether cataloging public T cell receptors could identify signatures of past pathogen exposure. The study profiled the T cell repertoires of hundreds of subjects by immunosequencing and related them to cytomegalovirus serostatus. Besides the first cohort of hundreds of subjects, a separate validation cohort made up of roughly 130 different subjects was used. To predict cytomegalovirus infection status, the study combined high-throughput TCR immunosequencing, statistical association of individual TCRs with disease status, and machine learning. In a later analysis, previously published TCR beta repertoires from 550 to 700 donors were re-analyzed and high-resolution HLA genotyping was added so that TCR occurrence patterns could be studied. The later analysis used no new phenotypic data to find candidate immune exposures, relying instead on TCR beta sequences and their occurrence across donors. To decide whether each TCR beta V gene segment behaved as functional or pseudogenic, an earlier analysis of some 600 of the donors relied on high-throughput TCR beta sequencing. Donor age, sex, ethnicity and CMV serostatus were compiled alongside the repertoire data. A later genetic analysis used genome-wide SNP genotypes for about three fifths of the 666 donors, treating that subset as a discovery cohort. All discovery cohort repertoires had been generated on a single sequencing platform. HLA typing included class I and class II loci at four-digit resolution. Typing coverage differed by locus: A, B, C, DRB1 and DQB1 were typed in about 620-640 donors, DQA1 in 522, DPA1 in 606, and DPB1 in just under 490. Five DR-DQ haplotypes were treated as single units for association and clustering because of strong linkage in the cohort. Across about 370 genotyped donors of the cohort, an average of approximately 200,000 unique TCR beta nucleotide sequences per donor were sequenced, and 15% to 20% of those sequences were non-productive. What the authors observed across the whole study: According to a later genetic analysis, donors in an Asian-associated ancestry cluster had fewer N-insertions in productive TCRs than the approximately 670-donor mean. Presence/absence analyses assumed roughly uniform sequencing depth across donors, an assumption that may not hold. In a later analysis, about 17,000 TCR beta sequences were associated with specific HLA alleles at a false discovery rate of 0.05. It was suggested by the authors that the approach could potentially be generalized to other disease states and immunological phenotypes. The study gave a list of about 160 TCR beta chains associated with cytomegalovirus. A later analysis found that most CMV-associated TCR beta chains appeared HLA-restricted, with HLA associations seemingly driven largely by CMV exposure. When HLA alleles, especially DR and DQ, strongly co-occurred, TCR associations were difficult to assign to individual alleles. Only TCR beta chains were sequenced in this cohort, and the absence of alpha or paired-chain data limited detectable features. A few of the identified cytomegalovirus-associated TCR beta chains were confirmed in vitro to be specific for cytomegalovirus antigens. An association between a missense DCLRE1C variant and V-gene and J-gene trimming of TCR beta chains was found in a later genetic analysis and replicated in an independent cohort. Some 15 rarely observed V segments, including chromosome 9 orphons, were excluded from the earlier analysis of some 590 of the donors because counts were too low. A further reported finding was that TCR beta sequences accurately predicted the HLA-A and HLA-B alleles for most subjects in the first cohort. In an earlier analysis of 450 to 750 of the donors, most TCR beta V segments appeared in productive rearrangements about 87% or about 30% of the time, broadly matching IMGT annotations. Because some donors lacked HLA typing at each locus, the association tests relied only on the typed subset. Correlated functional status among segregating V segments might reflect linkage disequilibrium, but an unknown experimental factor could not be ruled out. The 87-base-pair reads could not distinguish some IMGT-functional V segments, including TRBV6-2 and TRBV6-3, so those segments were excluded. Immune exposure information for the cohort was limited to CMV serostatus. Most TCR sequences were observed very rarely across donors, whereas some public TCRs were present in many individuals. In both the original and validation cohorts, the classifier was reported to diagnose cytomegalovirus status with high specificity and sensitivity. Several of the top co-occurrence clusters appeared to be linked to parvovirus B19, influenza, CMV and Epstein-Barr virus, according to a later analysis. In a later analysis, HLA-associated TCR beta chains were found to be more clonally expanded and to have lower generation probabilities than equally common non-associated chains. In a later analysis, the rate of TCR association differed among HLA loci, with DRB1 alleles having the most associated TCRs and HLA-C alleles having the fewest. A group of highly shared sequence variants was considered likely to be a technical artifact of the sequencing pipeline.

Library preparation was by the immunoSEQ multiplex PCR assay. The multiplex PCR relied on a mix of 60 forward primers for TCR Vbeta segments and 13 reverse primers for TCR Jbeta segments. Amplification of the CDR3 region of rearranged TCR beta genes was performed with a multiplex PCR assay on genomic DNA. The Illumina HiSeq System was used to sequence the amplified TCR beta libraries as 87-base-pair reads. The original pipeline was this. In a later analysis, approximately 74 million unique TCR beta chains were counted across the 500 to 700 repertoires, and about 10 million of these chains were shared by at least two donors. Raw reads were error-corrected and collapsed into unique sequences with a nearest-neighbor algorithm that merged closely related sequences to remove PCR and sequencing errors. V, D and J gene segments were assigned by aligning CDR3 sequences to IMGT reference sequences. For a sequence to be retained, at least a six-nucleotide match to both a V gene segment and a J gene segment was required. A rearrangement counted as productive if the CDR3 had no stop codons and remained in frame with V and J, and every other rearrangement counted as non-productive. CDR3 was defined according to IMGT convention as the region running from the second conserved V-encoded cysteine to the conserved J-encoded phenylalanine. The earlier analysis of approximately 500 of the donors excluded sequences that lacked an unambiguous match to a single V gene segment. An earlier analysis of 450 to 650 of the donors called V segments functional above 56.7% productive rearrangements and segregating when the between-donor standard deviation exceeded 5%. A statistical classification framework was built to diagnose cytomegalovirus status from the catalog of TCR beta chain sequences. In a later analysis, TCR nucleotide sequences were compared against IMGT/GENE-DB human TR gene sequences so that V and J genes could be assigned. The TCRdist pipeline was used in a later analysis to assign CDR3 sequences and most-parsimonious VDJ recombination scenarios. In a later analysis, each TCR beta chain was defined by its CDR3 amino acid sequence together with its V-gene family, and reads lacking a unique V-gene family were excluded. In a later analysis, some 600 highly shared, low-generation-probability nucleotide sequences were removed to address suspected cross-contamination and a sequencing artifact. In a later analysis, a clonal expansion index for each public chain was calculated from normalized within-repertoire ranks of inferred template counts. In a later analysis, generation probabilities were computed with a VDJ recombination model fitted to out-of-frame rearrangements, and the resulting probabilities were checked against IGoR. In a later analysis, TCR-TCR, TCR-HLA and TCR-CMV co-occurrence was scored with hypergeometric tests, and a repertoire-size bias correction was applied to TCR pairs. In a later analysis, false discovery rates were estimated by permuting HLA or CMV assignments 20 times. A later analysis grouped co-occurring TCRs with DBSCAN, adding TCRdist sequence similarity when clustering within HLA-allele-positive subsets. Co-occurrence clustering excluded repertoires with fewer than 30,000 or more than 120,000 public chains, plus five with anomalous nucleotide sharing. Sourced from immuneACCESS, this table was stored by TCRdb with only in-frame sequences that have V and J called. A share of the clones is absent; for the studies checked, an unresolved V gene accounts for under half, and the remainder has no known explanation. V and J calls plus clone size are reproduced from that table; the DNA served to infer D and trimming. Counted in this sample were roughly 160,000 clones; around 90% of them appeared once. In total, the top ten clones hold 0.8% to 1% of the sample.

Deletion took 4 bases off V and 6 bases off J, with a span of 6 bases between the germline ends. Taken from cysteine to phenylalanine, the CDR3 has 11 residues. Only the CDR3 portion is preserved as DNA: 33 bases, with reading frame beginning at the first base. Via the germline V gene (reference sequence), CDR1 is SEHNR and CDR2 FQNEAQ. The cohort consisted of 650 to 850 healthy bone marrow donors. All cohort members were sampled while nominally healthy, although unrecorded immune exposures were likely present. The donor was CMV seronegative and belonged to the group of more than 300 seronegative cohort members. A peripheral blood sample was collected from each donor, and TCR beta sequencing was performed on peripheral blood mononuclear cells. The Qiagen DNeasy Blood Extraction Kit was used to extract genomic DNA from the blood cell samples. Comments on this clone: It lacks a known antigen. No clone much larger than this one lies a single base away; base qualities are absent.

The sequence came from a woman in her thirties in good health and CMV-seronegative. What was sequenced was PBMCs. The receptor chain draws on TRBV7-9 and TRBJ1-2, with the D gene not confidently named. The encoded CDR3 is CASSYTDGYTF. The nucleotides read TGTGCCAGCAGCTATACGGATGGCTACACCTTC.